The present entry profiles one T cell receptor (beta chain) with its context. The antigen it binds to is not known. Qualities for individual bases were not recorded, and no much larger clone is one base off. This sample was taken from a study of blood T cell repertoires in COVID-19 (dated by TCRdb to about 2020). A note on the overall study: Samples covering the acute and convalescent phases of COVID-19 were provided by collaborators in the United States, Italy and Spain. A de-identified subject ID, COVID-19 status, age in years and sex were almost always included in the sample metadata. A freely available public database, intended as a resource for researchers studying the immune response to SARS-CoV-2, is where the repertoires were released. Samples were obtained from the ongoing ImmuneRACE study (first 160 participants) and from 1,200 or so subjects provided by 6 global collaborators. Subjects who had been exposed to COVID-19, were actively infected with it, or had recovered from it provided the deeply sampled blood TCRbeta repertoires that made up the dataset. The prospective study material was composed of cDNA or gDNA derived from T cells, B-cell-depleted T cells, or PBMCs. Where HLA class I and class II types were available, the types were taken from metadata supplied by the sample provider, not from assay-based typing. Overall results and qualifications from the work: How much clinical and demographic metadata was included differed by source and by participant, and the metadata was provided uncurated.

Reading from cysteine to phenylalanine, the CDR3 counts 14 amino acids. Only the CDR3 portion is preserved as DNA: 42 bases, with reading frame beginning at the first base. The germline ends are 11 bases apart after V is trimmed by 3 bases and J by 4 bases. The germline V gene yields KGHSH for CDR1 and LQKENI for CDR2. TCRbeta CDR3 regions were amplified from genomic DNA by means of the immunoSEQ Assay, a bias-controlled multiplex PCR. The original methods were these. Nucleated cell counts per sample were estimated from amplification of reference gene primers within the assay. To quantify the absolute abundance of each unique TCRbeta CDR3 rearrangement, sequence reads were collapsed and filtered. For each sample, productive Simpson clonality was calculated as the square root of Simpson's diversity index over productive rearrangements. TCRdb took over this immuneACCESS table, retaining in-frame rearrangements with V and J assigned. Such tables are incomplete; in checked studies, under half of the missing clones stem from an unresolved V gene, and the remainder is unexplained. V and J calls and clone size follow that table, whereas D and trimming were derived from the DNA. This sample lists hundreds of thousands of clones; roughly 80% were detected once. The biggest ten clones account for around 7% of the sample.

At one collaborating source in Seattle, patients were enrolled during active infection and were followed longitudinally through the course of disease. Whole blood was collected in K2EDTA tubes by collaborating institutions according to the institutions' own protocols. For TCRbeta analysis, collaborator samples were shipped as frozen whole blood, as isolated PBMCs, or as DNA extracted from either sample type. The sequence was obtained from a woman older than 75 with COVID-19, enrolled during active disease. This chain is built from TRBV18 and TRBJ2-3; a tentative D match to TRBD2 spans 5 bases. Sequencing used peripheral blood. The CDR3 amino acid sequence is: CASSPGLASDTQYF. The sequenced DNA: TGTGCCAGCTCACCGGGCCTAGCTTCAGATACGCAGTATTTT.